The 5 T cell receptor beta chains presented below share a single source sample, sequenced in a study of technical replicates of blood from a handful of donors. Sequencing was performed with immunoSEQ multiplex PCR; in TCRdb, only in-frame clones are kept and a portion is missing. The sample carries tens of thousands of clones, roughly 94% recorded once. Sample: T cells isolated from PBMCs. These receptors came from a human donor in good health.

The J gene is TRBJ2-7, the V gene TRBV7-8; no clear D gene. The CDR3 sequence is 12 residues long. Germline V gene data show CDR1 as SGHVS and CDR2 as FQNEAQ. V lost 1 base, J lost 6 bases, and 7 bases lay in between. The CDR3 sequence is CASSLGEAEQYF. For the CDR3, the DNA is TGTGCCAGCAGCTTAGGCGAAGCCGAGCAGTACTTC.

This CDR3 reads CASSPSGTGGFGYGYTF. The CDR3 bases are TGTGCCAGCTCACCTTCCGGGACAGGGGGCTTCGGTTATGGCTACACCTTC. V is TRBV18 and J is TRBJ1-2, with TRBD1 matching 12 bases. The V and J ends lost 3 bases and 5 bases, in that order; junction bases with no gene match: 10. This CDR3 is built from 17 residues. Germline CDR1 and CDR2: KGHSH and LQKENI.

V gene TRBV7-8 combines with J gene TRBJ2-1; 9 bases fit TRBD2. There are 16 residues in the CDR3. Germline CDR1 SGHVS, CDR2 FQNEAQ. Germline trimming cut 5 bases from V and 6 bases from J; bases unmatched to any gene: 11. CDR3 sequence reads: CASSPNRGGRGNEQFF. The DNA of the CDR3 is TGTGCCAGCAGCCCGAATAGGGGCGGGAGGGGCAATGAGCAGTTCTTC.

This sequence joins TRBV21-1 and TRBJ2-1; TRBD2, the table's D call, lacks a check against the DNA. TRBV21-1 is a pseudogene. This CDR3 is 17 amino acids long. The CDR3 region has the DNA TGTGCCAGCAGCAAACTGTTTCGCGGCGGGAGGAACAATGAGCAGTTCTTC. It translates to CASSKLFRGGRNNEQFF.

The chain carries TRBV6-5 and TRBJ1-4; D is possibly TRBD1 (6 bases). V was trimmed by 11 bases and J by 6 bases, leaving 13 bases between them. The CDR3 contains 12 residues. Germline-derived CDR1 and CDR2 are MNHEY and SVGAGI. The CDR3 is CAVRDTYEKLFF. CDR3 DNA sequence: TGTGCCGTACGGGACACTTATGAAAAACTGTTTTTT.